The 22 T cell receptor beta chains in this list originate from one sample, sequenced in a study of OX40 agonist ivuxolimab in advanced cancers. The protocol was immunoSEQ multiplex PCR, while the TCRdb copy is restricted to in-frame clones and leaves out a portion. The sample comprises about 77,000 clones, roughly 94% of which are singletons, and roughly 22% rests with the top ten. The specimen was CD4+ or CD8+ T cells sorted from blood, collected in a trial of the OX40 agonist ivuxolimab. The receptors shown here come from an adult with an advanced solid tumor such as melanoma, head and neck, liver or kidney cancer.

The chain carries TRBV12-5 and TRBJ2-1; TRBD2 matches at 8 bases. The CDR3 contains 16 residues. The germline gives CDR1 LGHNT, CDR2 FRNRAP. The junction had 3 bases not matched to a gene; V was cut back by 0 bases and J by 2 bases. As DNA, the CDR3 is TGTGCTAGTGGTTTGGTAGGTAGCGGGGCCTACAATGAGCAGTTCTTC. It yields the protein CASGLVGSGAYNEQFF.

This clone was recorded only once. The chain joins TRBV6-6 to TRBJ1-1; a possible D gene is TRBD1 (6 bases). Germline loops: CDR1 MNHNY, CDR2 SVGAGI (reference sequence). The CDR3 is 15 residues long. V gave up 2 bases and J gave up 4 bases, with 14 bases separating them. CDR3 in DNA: TGTGCCAGCAGTTACGCGGGATTCAGGGGCACTGAAGCTTTCTTT. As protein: CASSYAGFRGTEAFF.

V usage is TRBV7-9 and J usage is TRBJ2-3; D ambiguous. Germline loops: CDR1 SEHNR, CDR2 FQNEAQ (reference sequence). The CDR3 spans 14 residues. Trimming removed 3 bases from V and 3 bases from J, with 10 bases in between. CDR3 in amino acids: CASSFFIETDTQYF. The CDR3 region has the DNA TGTGCCAGCAGCTTTTTTATAGAGACAGATACGCAGTATTTT. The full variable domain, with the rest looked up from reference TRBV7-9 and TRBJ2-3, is DTGVSQNPRHKITKRGQNVTFRCDPISEHNRLYWYRQTLGQGPEFLTYFQNEAQLEKSRLLSDRFSAERPKGSFSTLEIQRTEQGDSAMYLCASSFFIETDTQYFGPGTRLTVL.

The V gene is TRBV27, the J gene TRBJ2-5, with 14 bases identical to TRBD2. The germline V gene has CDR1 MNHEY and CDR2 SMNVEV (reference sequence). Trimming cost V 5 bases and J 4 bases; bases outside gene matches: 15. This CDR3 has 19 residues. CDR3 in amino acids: CASSPHRTSGGQAGETQYF. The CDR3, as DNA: TGTGCCAGCAGTCCGCATCGGACTAGCGGGGGGCAGGCGGGAGAGACCCAGTACTTC.

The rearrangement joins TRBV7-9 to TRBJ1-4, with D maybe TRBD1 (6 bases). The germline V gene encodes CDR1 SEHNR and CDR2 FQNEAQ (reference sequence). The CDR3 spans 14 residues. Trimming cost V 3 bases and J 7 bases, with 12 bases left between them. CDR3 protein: CASSLGARGEKLFF. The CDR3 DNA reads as TGTGCCAGCAGCTTGGGGGCCAGGGGTGAAAAACTGTTTTTT.

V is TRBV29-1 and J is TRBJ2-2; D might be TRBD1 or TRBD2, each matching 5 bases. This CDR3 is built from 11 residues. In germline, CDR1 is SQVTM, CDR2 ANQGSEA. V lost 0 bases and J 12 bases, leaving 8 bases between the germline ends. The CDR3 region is CSVEDWDQLFF. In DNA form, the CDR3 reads TGCAGCGTTGAAGATTGGGACCAGCTGTTTTTT.

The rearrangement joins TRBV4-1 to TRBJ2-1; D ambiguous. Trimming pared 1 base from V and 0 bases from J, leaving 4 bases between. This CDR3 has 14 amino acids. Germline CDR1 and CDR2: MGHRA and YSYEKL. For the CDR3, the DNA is TGCGCCAGCAGCCAAGGCGACTCCTACAATGAGCAGTTCTTC. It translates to CASSQGDSYNEQFF.

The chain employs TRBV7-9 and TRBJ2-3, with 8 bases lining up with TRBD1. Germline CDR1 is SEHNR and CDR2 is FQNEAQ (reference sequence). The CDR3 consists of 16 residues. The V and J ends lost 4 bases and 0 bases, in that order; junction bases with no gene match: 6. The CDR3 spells CASSSLWTGSTDTQYF. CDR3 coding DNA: TGTGCCAGCAGCTCCCTGTGGACAGGGAGCACAGATACGCAGTATTTT.

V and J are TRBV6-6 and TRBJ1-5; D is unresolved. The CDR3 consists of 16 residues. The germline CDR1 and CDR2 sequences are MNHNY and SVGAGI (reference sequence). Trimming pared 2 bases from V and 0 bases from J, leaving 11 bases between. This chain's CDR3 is CASSYAAGLSNQPQHF. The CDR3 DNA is TGTGCCAGCAGTTACGCGGCAGGCCTTAGCAATCAGCCCCAGCATTTT.

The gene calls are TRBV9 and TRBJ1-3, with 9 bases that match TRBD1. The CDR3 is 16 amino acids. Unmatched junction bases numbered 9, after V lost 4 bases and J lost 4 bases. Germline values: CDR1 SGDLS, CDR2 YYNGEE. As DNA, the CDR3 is TGTGCCAGCAGCCCCGGGACAGGGTCTTTCGGAAACACCATATATTTT. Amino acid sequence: CASSPGTGSFGNTIYF.

CDR3 sequence: CASGLVGQNYEQYF. CDR3 DNA: TGTGCTAGTGGTTTGGTAGGGCAGAACTACGAGCAGTACTTC. The chain is built from TRBV12-5 and TRBJ2-7; D is undetermined. This CDR3 comprises 14 residues. Trimming took 0 bases from V and 3 from J, leaving 9 bases between them. CDR1 and CDR2 from the germline V gene are LGHNT and FRNRAP. Full variable domain (remainder filled in from reference TRBV12-5 and TRBJ2-7): DARVTQTPRHKVTEMGQEVTMRCQPILGHNTVFWYRQTMMQGLELLAYFRNRAPLDDSGMPKDRFSAEMPDATLATLKIQPSEPRDSAVYFCASGLVGQNYEQYFGPGTRLTVT.

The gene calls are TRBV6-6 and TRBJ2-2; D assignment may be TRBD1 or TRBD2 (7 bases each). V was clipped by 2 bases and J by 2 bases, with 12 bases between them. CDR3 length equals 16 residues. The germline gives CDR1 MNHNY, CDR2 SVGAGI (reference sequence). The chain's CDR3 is CASSYGRGLNTGELFF. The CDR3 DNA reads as TGTGCCAGCAGTTACGGGAGGGGGCTAAACACCGGGGAGCTGTTTTTT.

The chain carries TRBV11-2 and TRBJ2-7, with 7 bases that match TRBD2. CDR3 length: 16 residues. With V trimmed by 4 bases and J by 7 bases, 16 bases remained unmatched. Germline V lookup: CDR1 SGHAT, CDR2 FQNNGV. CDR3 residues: CASSSRTRGGGEEQYF. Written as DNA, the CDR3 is TGTGCCAGCAGCTCTCGGACCCGTGGGGGGGGAGAGGAGCAGTACTTC. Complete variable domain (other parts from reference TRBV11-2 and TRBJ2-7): EAGVAQSPRYKIIEKRQSVAFWCNPISGHATLYWYQQILGQGPKLLIQFQNNGVVDDSQLPKDRFSAERLKGVDSTLKIQPAKLEDSAVYLCASSSRTRGGGEEQYFGPGTRLTVT.

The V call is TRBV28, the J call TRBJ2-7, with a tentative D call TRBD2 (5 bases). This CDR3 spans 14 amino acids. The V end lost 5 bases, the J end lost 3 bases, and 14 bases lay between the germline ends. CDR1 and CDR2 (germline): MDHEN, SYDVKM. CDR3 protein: CASSLGIGRYEQYF. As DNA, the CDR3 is TGTGCCAGCAGTCTCGGGATCGGGCGCTACGAGCAGTACTTC.

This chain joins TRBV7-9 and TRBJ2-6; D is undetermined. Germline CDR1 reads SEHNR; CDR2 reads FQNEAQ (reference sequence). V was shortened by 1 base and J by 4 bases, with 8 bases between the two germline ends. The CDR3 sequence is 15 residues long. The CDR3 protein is CASSLVGNGANVLTF. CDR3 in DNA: TGTGCCAGCAGCTTAGTAGGGAACGGGGCCAACGTCCTGACTTTC.

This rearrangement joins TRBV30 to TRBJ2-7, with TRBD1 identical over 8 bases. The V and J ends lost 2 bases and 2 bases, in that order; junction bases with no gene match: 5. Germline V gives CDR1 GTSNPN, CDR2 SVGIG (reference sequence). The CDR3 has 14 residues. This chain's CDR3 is CAWSRRTGTYEQYF. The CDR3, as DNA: TGTGCCTGGAGTAGGAGGACAGGGACCTACGAGCAGTACTTC.

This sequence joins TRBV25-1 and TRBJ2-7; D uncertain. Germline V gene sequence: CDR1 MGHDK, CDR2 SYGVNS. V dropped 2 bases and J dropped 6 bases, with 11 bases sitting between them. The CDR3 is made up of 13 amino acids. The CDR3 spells CASSETYWGEQYF. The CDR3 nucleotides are TGTGCCAGCAGTGAAACTTACTGGGGCGAGCAGTACTTC.

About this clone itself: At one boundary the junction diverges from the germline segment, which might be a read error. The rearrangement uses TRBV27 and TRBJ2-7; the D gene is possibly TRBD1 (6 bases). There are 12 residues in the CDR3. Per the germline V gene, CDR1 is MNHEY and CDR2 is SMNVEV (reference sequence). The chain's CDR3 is CANSFSGAEQYF. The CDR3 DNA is TGTGCCAACAGTTTTTCAGGGGCCGAGCAGTACTTC.

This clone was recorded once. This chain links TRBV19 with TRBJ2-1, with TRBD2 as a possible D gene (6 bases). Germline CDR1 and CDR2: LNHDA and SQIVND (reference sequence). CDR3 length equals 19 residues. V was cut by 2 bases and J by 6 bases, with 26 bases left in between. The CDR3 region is CASSISSEHYPSPRNEQFF. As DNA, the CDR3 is TGTGCCAGTAGTATATCTAGCGAGCACTACCCCTCCCCTCGCAATGAGCAGTTCTTC. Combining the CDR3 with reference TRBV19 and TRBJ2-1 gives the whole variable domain DGGITQSPKYLFRKEGQNVTLSCEQNLNHDAMYWYRQDPGQGLRLIYYSQIVNDFQKGDIAEGYSVSREKKESFPLTVTSAQKNPTAFYLCASSISSEHYPSPRNEQFFGPGTRLTVL.

The CDR3 sequence: CASSEKRARLAGGPPGELFF. CDR3 nucleotide sequence: TGTGCCAGCAGTGAGAAGAGGGCTCGGCTAGCGGGGGGGCCCCCCGGGGAGCTGTTTTTT. J is TRBJ2-2 and V is TRBV6-4; TRBD2 matches 12 bases. V lost 3 bases to trimming and J lost 6 bases; unmatched junction nucleotides: 17. Germline loops: CDR1 MRHNA, CDR2 SNTAGT. The CDR3 has 20 residues.

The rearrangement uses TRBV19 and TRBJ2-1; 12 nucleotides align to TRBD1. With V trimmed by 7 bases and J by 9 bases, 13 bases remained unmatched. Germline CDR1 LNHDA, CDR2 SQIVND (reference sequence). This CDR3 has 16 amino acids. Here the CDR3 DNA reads TGTGCCAGTACCTTCTCCCCGGGACAGGGGGCAGGTGAGCAGTTCTTC. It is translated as CASTFSPGQGAGEQFF.

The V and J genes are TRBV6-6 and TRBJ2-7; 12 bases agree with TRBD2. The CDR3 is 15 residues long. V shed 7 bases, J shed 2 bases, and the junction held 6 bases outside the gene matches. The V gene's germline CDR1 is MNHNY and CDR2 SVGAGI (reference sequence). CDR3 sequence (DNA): TGTGCCAGCACCCTCCTAGCGGGAGGGCCCTACGAGCAGTACTTC. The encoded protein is CASTLLAGGPYEQYF.